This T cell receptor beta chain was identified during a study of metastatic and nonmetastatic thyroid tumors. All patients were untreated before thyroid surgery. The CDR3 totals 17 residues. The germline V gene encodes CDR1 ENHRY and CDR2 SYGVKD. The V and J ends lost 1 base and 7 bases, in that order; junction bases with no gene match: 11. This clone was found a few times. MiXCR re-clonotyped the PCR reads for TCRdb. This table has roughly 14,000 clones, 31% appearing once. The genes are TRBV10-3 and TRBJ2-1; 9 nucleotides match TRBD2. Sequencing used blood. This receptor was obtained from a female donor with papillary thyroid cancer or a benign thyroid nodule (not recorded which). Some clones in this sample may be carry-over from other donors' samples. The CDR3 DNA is TGTGCCATCAGTGAGTTACGGACTAGCGTGGGGGTTAATGAGCAGTTCTTC. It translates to CAISELRTSVGVNEQFF.